There are many counts of the clone carrying this T cell receptor (beta chain). Antigen: not known. Using RNA transcripts as the source, TCR beta CDR3 regions were amplified. An initial round of RT-PCR targeting the TCR CDR3 relied on the HTBI primer set. TCRdb passed the multiplex PCR reads through MiXCR, listing each CDR3 protein once. The table has about 610,000 distinct CDR3 sequences, roughly 14% seen once; the top ten hold about 4%. This sample is part of a study of T cells in Graves' hyperthyroidism and ophthalmopathy. Study-level results: Progression to ophthalmopathy was predicted a median of approximately 6.4 months early. Most clonotypes that expanded in the thyroid above 0.001 also showed up in blood.

The V and J ends lost 5 bases and 11 bases respectively, with 13 bases between them. Germline V gene lookup returns CDR1 MDHEN and CDR2 SYDVKM. CDR3 length equals 12 residues. This TCR was recovered from a woman aged 40 to 50 with Graves' ophthalmopathy. The genes are TRBV28 and TRBJ1-5; D uncertain. Sequenced input: blood. For the CDR3, the DNA is TGTGCCAGCAGTGAGGGTAGCCGCGCCCAGCATTTT. Protein product: CASSEGSRAQHF.